This T cell receptor beta chain was captured in a study of blood T cell repertoires in COVID-19. Here immunoSEQ multiplex PCR was the method, and the copy in TCRdb shows in-frame clones only, minus some. The table records more than 250,000 clones, over 70% of them present only once. After removal of 4 bases from V and 3 bases from J, the junction contained 5 bases not matched to a gene. The CDR3 contains 14 residues. Germline V gene data show CDR1 as SGHNT and CDR2 as YYREEE (reference sequence). The chain uses TRBV5-4 and TRBJ2-5; 8 bases line up with TRBD2. The receptor was isolated from a woman aged 50 to 65 with acute or convalescent COVID-19. The sample comprised peripheral blood. The CDR3 is CASSPGGVEETQYF. CDR3 sequence (DNA): TGTGCCAGCAGCCCCGGGGGGGTGGAAGAGACCCAGTACTTC.